This T cell receptor beta chain was obtained from a study of blood T cell repertoires in COVID-19. Study details: Samples came from the United States, Italy and Spain, spanning acute and convalescent COVID-19. Sources were T cells, B-cell-depleted T cells, or PBMCs; the material itself was cDNA or gDNA.

This CDR3 region has 14 residues. V lost 2 bases, J lost 5 bases, and 5 bases stayed unmatched. Source study methods: Amplification from reference gene primers served as the basis for estimated nucleated cell counts. Data came from immunoSEQ multiplex PCR; TCRdb stores just in-frame clones and leaves some out. From that table come the V and J calls and clone size; the DNA was used to work out D and trimming. This table has just over 200,000 clones, around 86% appearing once. The sequence derives from an elderly man with acute or convalescent COVID-19. This chain connects TRBV23-1 to TRBJ2-7; 8 nucleotides align to TRBD1. TRBV23-1 is filed as an ORF, its function uncertain. The material sequenced was peripheral blood. Here the CDR3 reads CASSQQGAHHEQYV. CDR3 nucleotide sequence: TGCGCCAGCAGTCAACAGGGGGCGCATCACGAGCAGTACGTC.